This T cell receptor beta chain was found in a study of OX40 agonist ivuxolimab in advanced cancers. This table comes from immunoSEQ multiplex PCR, and its TCRdb copy is limited to in-frame clones, with some not included. This sample has roughly 100,000 clones, with roughly 90% found just once. With V trimmed by 4 bases and J by 5 bases, 10 bases remained unmatched. CDR3 length: 16 residues. Germline V gene data show CDR1 as SEHNR and CDR2 as FQNEAQ (reference sequence). This clonotype originated in an adult with an advanced solid tumor such as melanoma, head and neck, liver or kidney cancer. The chain employs TRBV7-9 and TRBJ1-2; 10 bases align to TRBD1. The starting material was CD4+ or CD8+ T cells sorted from blood, obtained in a trial of the OX40 agonist ivuxolimab. The CDR3 DNA reads as TGTGCCAGCAGCTCCTCTGGACAGGGGGTGGGTTATGGCTACACCTTC. Its protein is CASSSSGQGVGYGYTF.